Shown below are 14 T cell receptor beta chains from a single sample sequenced in a study of cytomegalovirus exposure and HLA in healthy donors (dated by TCRdb to about 2017). Libraries were constructed by the immunoSEQ multiplex PCR assay. The clones in this table, taken by TCRdb from immuneACCESS, are in-frame only. Not every clone is retained; where verified, under half of the shortfall comes from an unresolved V gene, and the cause of the rest is unknown. The sample yields 80,000 to 95,000 clones; roughly 92% were counted once. Jointly, the top ten make up approximately 1.1% of the sample. Sequencing input: PBMCs. The receptors derive from a woman in her twenties or thirties in good health and CMV-seropositive.

The CDR3 loop reads CASSLDRNQPQHF. CDR3 sequence (DNA): TGCGCCAGCAGCTTGGATAGAAATCAGCCCCAGCATTTT. The chain links TRBV5-1 to TRBJ1-5; D ambiguous. The length of the CDR3 is 13 residues. Germline V CDR1 and CDR2: SGHRS, YFSETQ. V gave up 0 bases and J gave up 4 bases, with 5 bases separating them. Full variable domain (missing parts from reference TRBV5-1 and TRBJ1-5): KAGVTQTPRYLIKTRGQQVTLSCSPISGHRSVSWYQQTPGQGLQFLFEYFSETQRNKGNFPGRFSGRQFSNSRSEMNVSTLELGDSALYLCASSLDRNQPQHFGDGTRLSIL.

This chain joins TRBV18 and TRBJ2-5; tentative D call: TRBD2 (5 bases). The germline CDR1 and CDR2 sequences are KGHSH and LQKENI. There are 14 residues in the CDR3. V gave up 3 bases and J gave up 4 bases, with 12 bases separating them. The CDR3 sequence: CASSPTSKGETQYF. The CDR3 region has the DNA TGTGCCAGCTCACCCACTAGTAAAGGAGAGACCCAGTACTTC.

The gene calls are TRBV27 and TRBJ2-1; 11 bases align to TRBD2. Germline loops: CDR1 MNHEY, CDR2 SMNVEV (reference sequence). This CDR3 comprises 14 residues. Germline trimming cut 6 bases from V and 4 bases from J; bases unmatched to any gene: 2. CDR3 bases: TGTGCCAGCAGAGGGACTAGCGGATACAATGAGCAGTTCTTC. Amino acids: CASRGTSGYNEQFF.

The CDR3 sequence: CASSVTGASGEQFF. The DNA of the CDR3 is TGTGCCAGCAGCGTTACAGGGGCGTCAGGTGAGCAGTTCTTC. This chain uses TRBV7-9 with TRBJ2-1, with 7 bases aligning to TRBD1. Germline V CDR1 and CDR2: SEHNR, FQNEAQ (reference sequence). Trimming took 5 bases from V and 9 from J; bases not matched to a gene: 10. The CDR3 extends over 14 amino acids.

This clone was detected only a few times. The chain uses TRBV30 and TRBJ2-7; 11 nucleotides match TRBD2. Germline assignment: CDR1 GTSNPN and CDR2 SVGIG (reference sequence). V lost 0 bases, J lost 4 bases, and 2 bases stayed unmatched. The CDR3 covers 14 residues. CDR3 in DNA: TGTGCCTGGAGTGTCGGGACTAGCGGATACGAGCAGTACTTC. Protein: CAWSVGTSGYEQYF. Looking up the rest from reference TRBV30 and TRBJ2-7 gives the full variable domain: SQTIHQWPATLVQPVGSPLSLECTVEGTSNPNLYWYRQAAGRGLQLLFYSVGIGQISSEVPQNLSASRPQDRQFILSSKKLLLSDSGFYLCAWSVGTSGYEQYFGPGTRLTVT.

This clone was seen a few times. The J gene is TRBJ1-2, the V gene TRBV25-1, with D unresolved. CDR1 and CDR2 (germline): MGHDK, SYGVNS. V was pared by 7 bases and J by 7 bases, with 16 bases between. CDR3 size: 13 residues. CDR3 DNA: TGTGCCAGCACCCCGGGCGGACGGGGTGGCTACACCTTC. Translated: CASTPGGRGGYTF.

The chain recombines TRBV5-8 with TRBJ1-1; TRBD1 is a possible D gene (6 bases). CDR3 size: 14 residues. Deletions cut 0 bases from V and 2 bases from J, with 8 bases between. Germline V lookup: CDR1 SGHTS, CDR2 YDEGEE. In DNA, the CDR3 is TGTGCCAGCAGCTTGGCGGGGGGCAACACTGAAGCTTTCTTT. This translates into CASSLAGGNTEAFF.

The chain couples TRBV7-8 to TRBJ1-5; a weak D match, TRBD1 (5 bases). CDR1 SGHVS and CDR2 FQNEAQ come from the germline V gene. V lost 5 bases, J lost 9 bases, and 17 bases lay in between. This CDR3 has 14 residues. The CDR3 region is CASSPLDSEGPQHF. In nucleotides, the CDR3 is TGTGCCAGCAGCCCCCTTGACAGCGAAGGGCCCCAGCATTTT.

This chain joins TRBV7-2 and TRBJ2-3; D call uncertain. The CDR3 contains 12 residues. CDR1 is SGHTA and CDR2 is FQGNSA in the germline V gene. V was pared by 8 bases and J by 2 bases, with 8 bases between. CDR3: CASATITDTQYF. In nucleotides, the CDR3 is TGTGCCAGCGCTACGATCACAGATACGCAGTATTTT.

The chain is built from TRBV11-3 and TRBJ2-1, with D possibly matching TRBD2 (9 bases). The V and J ends lost 5 bases and 9 bases respectively, with 20 bases between them. Germline assignment: CDR1 SGHNT and CDR2 YENEEA. This CDR3 region has 15 residues. CDR3 in DNA: TGTGCCAGCAGCCGAGCGGGAGGCGGGACAGGTGAGCAGTTCTTC. Translation: CASSRAGGGTGEQFF.

This chain joins TRBV6-5 and TRBJ1-1; D is unclear. The CDR3 has 13 amino acids. The germline gives CDR1 MNHEY, CDR2 SVGAGI. Deletions cut 7 bases from V and 8 bases from J, with 17 bases between. As DNA, the CDR3 is TGTGCCAGCACCCGGGTCGGAGGCGGCGAAGCTTTCTTT. This encodes CASTRVGGGEAFF.

The genes are TRBV4-2 and TRBJ2-7, with TRBD2 identical over 8 bases. CDR1 is LGHNA, CDR2 YNFKEQ, per germline. The CDR3 extends over 17 amino acids. V lost 0 bases to trimming and J lost 2 bases; unmatched junction nucleotides: 9. The CDR3 DNA sequence: TGTGCCAGCAGCCAAGACCCCGGGGGGGGCCCAACCTACGAGCAGTACTTC. It specifies CASSQDPGGGPTYEQYF.

The chain combines TRBV6-6 with TRBJ1-2; 8 bases match TRBD1. This CDR3 has 15 residues. After removal of 2 bases from V and 5 bases from J, the junction contained 7 bases not matched to a gene. Germline CDR1 reads MNHNY; CDR2 reads SVGAGI (reference sequence). The CDR3 bases are TGTGCCAGCAGTTACACCGGACAGGGAGGGTATGGCTACACCTTC. Translating gives CASSYTGQGGYGYTF.

The rearrangement joins TRBV19 to TRBJ2-2; 10 bases are a match to TRBD1. The CDR3 runs to 13 residues. CDR1 and CDR2 from the germline V gene are LNHDA and SQIVND (reference sequence). The junction had 0 bases not matched to a gene; V was cut back by 5 bases and J by 6 bases. DNA of the CDR3: TGTGCCAGTAGTGGACAGGGGGCCGGGGAGCTGTTTTTT. Its protein is CASSGQGAGELFF.